Below are 30 T cell receptor beta chains sequenced from a single sample in a study of vaccination effects on CD4 cells after COVID-19. This table comes from immunoSEQ multiplex PCR, and its TCRdb copy is limited to in-frame clones, with some not included. The table records 45,000 to 50,000 clones, 67% of them present only once. Isolating CD4+ T cells followed less than 11 days of culture. Which antigens these TCRs recognize remains unknown. The specimen comprised CD4+ T cells from PBMCs cultured without peptide, sampled before COVID-19 vaccination. These receptors were taken from a human donor who received a COVID-19 vaccine.

The chain has TRBV12-3 or TRBV12-4 and TRBJ2-3, with D maybe TRBD2 (5 bases). CDR3 length equals 13 residues. With 2 bases removed from V and 4 bases from J, the gap between germline ends came to 7 bases. DNA of the CDR3: TGTGCCAGCAGTTTAAGGAGGCCAGATACGCAGTATTTT. This gives the protein CASSLRRPDTQYF.

The gene calls are TRBV12-3 or TRBV12-4 and TRBJ2-7, with D tentatively TRBD1 or TRBD2 (7 bases each). With 1 base removed from V and 7 bases from J, the gap between germline ends came to 11 bases. The CDR3 is 13 residues long. The CDR3 DNA reads TGTGCCAGCAGTTTAGTTCAGGGGGGGGAGCAGTACTTC. It encodes CASSLVQGGEQYF.

V is TRBV7-2 and J is TRBJ2-1; 7 bases fit TRBD2. CDR1 is SGHTA, CDR2 FQGNSA, per germline. With V trimmed by 4 bases and J by 1 base, 10 bases remained unmatched. The CDR3 runs to 17 residues. This CDR3 reads CASSSLHRDYSYNEQFF. CDR3 sequence (DNA): TGTGCCAGCAGCTCCTTACACCGGGACTATTCCTACAATGAGCAGTTCTTC.

The rearrangement joins TRBV28 to TRBJ1-1, with D possibly matching TRBD1 (5 bases). Trimming removed 5 bases from V and 4 bases from J, with 20 bases in between. CDR1 is MDHEN, CDR2 SYDVKM, per germline. The CDR3 is made up of 16 amino acids. CDR3 sequence (DNA): TGTGCCAGCAGTCCACGGGGTTGGGGGGTGGGCACTGAAGCTTTCTTT. It yields the protein CASSPRGWGVGTEAFF.

V and J are TRBV5-1 and TRBJ2-7; D remains ambiguous. Germline V gene sequence: CDR1 SGHRS, CDR2 YFSETQ. The CDR3 spans 14 residues. V lost 3 bases to trimming and J lost 3 bases, with 13 bases between them. CDR3 loop: CASSSPGLGYEQYF. The CDR3 region has the DNA TGCGCCAGCAGCTCACCTGGGCTCGGCTACGAGCAGTACTTC.

The rearrangement joins TRBV18 to TRBJ2-7; no reliable D call. The V and J ends lost 5 bases and 3 bases respectively, with 8 bases between them. Germline loops: CDR1 KGHSH, CDR2 LQKENI. CDR3 length: 12 amino acids. CDR3 region: CASSAGFYEQYF. The CDR3 coding sequence is TGTGCCAGCTCAGCAGGTTTCTACGAGCAGTACTTC.

The chain couples TRBV6-6 to TRBJ1-2, with TRBD1 as a possible D gene (6 bases). The CDR3 spans 12 residues. The ends were cut back, 8 bases at V and 8 bases at J, with 15 bases in the middle. The germline V gene encodes CDR1 MNHNY and CDR2 SVGAGI (reference sequence). CDR3: CASALVGGGYTF. CDR3 DNA sequence: TGTGCCAGCGCTCTGGTGGGGGGCGGCTACACCTTC.

V and J are TRBV5-1 and TRBJ1-3; D is unresolved. The V and J ends lost 3 bases and 0 bases respectively, with 10 bases between them. The CDR3 totals 15 residues. From germline, CDR1 is SGHRS and CDR2 YFSETQ. The DNA of the CDR3 is TGCGCCAGCAGCTATGGCGGATTCTCTGGAAACACCATATATTTT. The encoded protein is CASSYGGFSGNTIYF. Using reference TRBV5-1 and TRBJ1-3 for the parts outside the CDR3, the full variable domain is KAGVTQTPRYLIKTRGQQVTLSCSPISGHRSVSWYQQTPGQGLQFLFEYFSETQRNKGNFPGRFSGRQFSNSRSEMNVSTLELGDSALYLCASSYGGFSGNTIYFGEGSWLTVV.

The V call is TRBV30, the J call TRBJ2-1; D is ambiguous. Germline CDR1 is GTSNPN and CDR2 is SVGIG (reference sequence). The CDR3 contains 11 residues. Trimming pared 0 bases from V and 7 bases from J, leaving 4 bases between. CDR3 sequence reads: CAWSVANEQFF. The DNA of the CDR3 is TGTGCCTGGAGTGTTGCGAATGAGCAGTTCTTC.

The gene calls are TRBV20-1 and TRBJ2-5, with D possibly TRBD2 on 6 matching bases. The germline V gene has CDR1 DFQATT and CDR2 SNEGSKA (reference sequence). CDR3 length equals 18 residues. The V gene lost 3 bases and the J gene lost 4 bases, with 27 bases spanning the gap. The CDR3 reads CSASGWGGASVGGETQYF. The CDR3 DNA reads as TGCAGTGCTAGTGGATGGGGCGGGGCGTCTGTTGGGGGAGAGACCCAGTACTTC.

V and J are TRBV9 and TRBJ1-6; tentative D call: TRBD1 (5 bases). The length of the CDR3 is 16 residues. V lost 0 bases to trimming and J lost 9 bases, with 16 bases between them. Germline V gene data show CDR1 as SGDLS and CDR2 as YYNGEE. The CDR3 nucleotides are TGTGCCAGCAGCGTAGACGTAGGTCAGGGTCGTTCACCCCTCCACTTT. Translated: CASSVDVGQGRSPLHF. Complete variable domain (other parts from reference TRBV9 and TRBJ1-6): DSGVTQTPKHLITATGQRVTLRCSPRSGDLSVYWYQQSLDQGLQFLIQYYNGEERAKGNILERFSAQQFPDLHSELNLSSLELGDSALYFCASSVDVGQGRSPLHFGNGTRLTVT.

This sequence joins TRBV21-1 and TRBJ1-1. TRBV21-1 is flagged as a pseudogene. This CDR3 spans 15 amino acids. CDR3 sequence: CASSKGGITGTEAFF. For the CDR3, the DNA is TGTGCCAGCAGCAAAGGGGGGATCACCGGAACTGAAGCTTTCTTT.

The V call is TRBV11-3, the J call TRBJ1-1; D gene ambiguous. Trimming took off 5 bases at V and 1 base at J, with 14 bases between the two ends. CDR3 length: 15 residues. Germline V gives CDR1 SGHNT, CDR2 YENEEA. The CDR3 DNA reads TGTGCCAGCAGCCCACTTCCCGGACCGAACACTGAAGCTTTCTTT. This codes for CASSPLPGPNTEAFF.

V is TRBV18 and J is TRBJ1-1, with 7 bases lining up with TRBD1. The length of the CDR3 is 13 residues. The germline V gene encodes CDR1 KGHSH and CDR2 LQKENI. V lost 5 bases and J lost 1; bases outside the gene matches: 1. The CDR3 reads CASSGDRNTEAFF. CDR3 sequence (DNA): TGTGCCAGCTCAGGGGACAGGAACACTGAAGCTTTCTTT.

This clone showed up just a few times. J is TRBJ1-2 and V is TRBV4-1; D perhaps matches TRBD1 (5 bases). The CDR3 is 16 residues long. Trimming removed 4 bases at V and 0 bases at J, with 15 bases between. Germline CDR1 MGHRA, CDR2 YSYEKL. In nucleotides, the CDR3 is TGCGCCAGCAGCCCGGGGACGGTTGCTGCTAACTATGGCTACACCTTC. Encoded protein: CASSPGTVAANYGYTF.

This chain joins TRBV7-2 and TRBJ2-4; D call uncertain. The CDR3 runs 15 residues. Germline lookup yields CDR1 SGHTA and CDR2 FQGNSA. V lost 6 bases and J lost 0, with 12 bases in between. In DNA form, the CDR3 reads TGTGCCAGCAGACAAGACCGGGTAGCCAAAAACATTCAGTACTTC. Translated, it gives CASRQDRVAKNIQYF.

V gene TRBV6-6 combines with J gene TRBJ2-6; D gene unclear. The CDR3 contains 14 residues. V dropped 2 bases and J dropped 1 base, with 3 bases sitting between them. Looked up from germline, CDR1 is MNHNY and CDR2 is SVGAGI (reference sequence). The DNA of the CDR3 is TGTGCCAGCAGTTACACATCTGGGGCCAACGTCCTGACTTTC. It encodes CASSYTSGANVLTF.

The chain couples TRBV6-5 to TRBJ2-1; D possibly corresponds to TRBD2 (6 bases). The germline V gene encodes CDR1 MNHEY and CDR2 SVGAGI. The V gene lost 4 bases and the J gene lost 6 bases, with 13 bases spanning the gap. The CDR3 consists of 14 residues. DNA of the CDR3: TGTGCCAGCAGTTTTGGGGACTCCGTCAATGAGCAGTTCTTC. Translated, it gives CASSFGDSVNEQFF.

This clone was seen just once. The J gene is TRBJ2-7, the V gene TRBV12-3 or TRBV12-4; maybe TRBD1 (6 bases). CDR3 length: 13 amino acids. The V end lost 5 bases, the J end lost 3 bases, and 11 bases lay between the germline ends. The CDR3 DNA follows: TGTGCCAGCAGTCAGACAGGCAACTACGAGCAGTACTTC. This codes for CASSQTGNYEQYF.

The V gene is TRBV9, the J gene TRBJ2-2; a weak D match, TRBD1 (6 bases). Germline V gene lookup returns CDR1 SGDLS and CDR2 YYNGEE. The CDR3 is made up of 11 amino acids. V lost 7 bases to trimming and J lost 7 bases, with 8 bases between them. DNA of the CDR3: TGTGCCAGCTCCAGGGGCGGGGAGCTGTTTTTT. Encoded protein: CASSRGGELFF.

The V call is TRBV12-3 or TRBV12-4, the J call TRBJ1-2, with D unclear. The CDR3 length is 11 residues. V was clipped by 2 bases and J by 7 bases, with 5 bases between them. The CDR3 loop reads CASSLKSGYTF. The CDR3, as DNA: TGTGCCAGCAGTTTAAAGTCTGGCTACACCTTC.

V gene TRBV15 combines with J gene TRBJ2-2, with TRBD2 matching 10 bases. CDR1 and CDR2 (germline): LNHNV, YYDKDF (reference sequence). After removal of 3 bases from V and 6 bases from J, the junction contained 19 bases not matched to a gene. This CDR3 region has 20 residues. DNA for the CDR3: TGTGCCACCAGCAGGGTCGGGCAGGCTGGAGCGGGAGGGTTCGCCGGGGAGCTGTTTTTT. Translation gives CATSRVGQAGAGGFAGELFF.

The chain employs TRBV7-2 and TRBJ1-4; D is perhaps TRBD1 (6 bases). The V gene's germline CDR1 is SGHTA and CDR2 FQGNSA. V was shortened by 6 bases and J by 4 bases, with 21 bases between the two germline ends. The CDR3 contains 17 residues. CDR3 sequence: CASRVGDRRYFNEKLFF. The DNA for the CDR3 is TGTGCCAGCAGGGTAGGAGACAGGCGCTATTTTAATGAAAAACTGTTTTTT. Supplemented by reference TRBV7-2 and TRBJ1-4, the full variable domain reads GAGVSQSPSNKVTEKGKDVELRCDPISGHTALYWYRQSLGQGLEFLIYFQGNSAPDKSGLPSDRFSAERTGGSVSTLTIQRTQQEDSAVYLCASRVGDRRYFNEKLFFGSGTQLSVL.

The CDR3 bases are TGTGCCAGTAGTTTAGGACGGGGGAATGGCTACACCTTC. Translated, it gives CASSLGRGNGYTF. The chain recombines TRBV19 with TRBJ1-2; TRBD1 is a possible D gene (5 bases). Germline V gene sequence: CDR1 LNHDA, CDR2 SQIVND (reference sequence). V lost 5 bases to trimming and J lost 6 bases, with 13 bases between them. The CDR3 covers 13 residues.

This clone was seen a handful of times. The genes are TRBV11-2 and TRBJ1-6; D gene ambiguous. This CDR3 has 13 amino acids. The V end was cut by 5 bases, the J end by 7 bases, with 9 bases between. Germline values: CDR1 SGHAT, CDR2 FQNNGV. The CDR3 DNA reads as TGTGCCAGCAGCCAAAGCCTAAATTCACCCCTCCACTTT. This codes for CASSQSLNSPLHF. Drawing the rest from reference TRBV11-2 and TRBJ1-6, the complete variable domain is EAGVAQSPRYKIIEKRQSVAFWCNPISGHATLYWYQQILGQGPKLLIQFQNNGVVDDSQLPKDRFSAERLKGVDSTLKIQPAKLEDSAVYLCASSQSLNSPLHFGNGTRLTVT.

V and J are TRBV27 and TRBJ2-7, with D uncertain. Germline assignment: CDR1 MNHEY and CDR2 SMNVEV (reference sequence). The CDR3 sequence is 13 residues long. V was pared by 5 bases and J by 3 bases, with 11 bases between. The CDR3 DNA reads as TGTGCCAGCAGTGGGCAGAGTTACTACGAGCAGTACTTC. Its protein is CASSGQSYYEQYF.

This clone was seen a handful of times. The CDR3 nucleotides read TGCGCCAGCAGCTTGAGGGGCCCCCGGGACAGGGTTTCCTATGGCTACACCTTC. The encoded protein is CASSLRGPRDRVSYGYTF. The genes are TRBV5-1 and TRBJ1-2, with 9 bases lining up with TRBD1. The CDR3 is made up of 18 amino acids. The ends lost 1 base at V and 4 bases at J; junction bases unmatched: 14. Per germline, CDR1 SGHRS and CDR2 YFSETQ. Together with reference TRBV5-1 and TRBJ1-2, the CDR3 gives the full variable domain: KAGVTQTPRYLIKTRGQQVTLSCSPISGHRSVSWYQQTPGQGLQFLFEYFSETQRNKGNFPGRFSGRQFSNSRSEMNVSTLELGDSALYLCASSLRGPRDRVSYGYTFGSGTRLTVV.

The chain carries TRBV19 and TRBJ2-1; no definite D call. V lost 1 base, J lost 0 bases, and 16 bases lay in between. From germline, CDR1 is LNHDA and CDR2 SQIVND (reference sequence). This CDR3 spans 18 amino acids. CDR3 coding DNA: TGTGCCAGTAGTATAGTATCGTCGGGCAGGAGCTCCTACAATGAGCAGTTCTTC. Translated, it gives CASSIVSSGRSSYNEQFF.

The genes are TRBV5-1 and TRBJ1-2; 8 bases match TRBD1. Germline assignment: CDR1 SGHRS and CDR2 YFSETQ. V lost 1 base, J lost 8 bases, and 22 bases stayed unmatched. The CDR3 is made up of 19 amino acids. The chain's CDR3 is CASSLRSGDRTREVGGYTF. CDR3 in DNA: TGCGCCAGCAGCTTGAGGAGCGGGGACAGGACCCGGGAGGTAGGCGGCTACACCTTC.

The chain combines TRBV6-6 with TRBJ2-7; 7 nucleotides match TRBD1. CDR1 MNHNY and CDR2 SVGAGI come from the germline V gene (reference sequence). This CDR3 comprises 14 residues. With V trimmed by 0 bases and J by 5 bases, 4 bases remained unmatched. This CDR3 reads CASSYSTGAHEQYF. The CDR3, as DNA: TGTGCCAGCAGTTACTCCACAGGGGCTCACGAGCAGTACTTC.